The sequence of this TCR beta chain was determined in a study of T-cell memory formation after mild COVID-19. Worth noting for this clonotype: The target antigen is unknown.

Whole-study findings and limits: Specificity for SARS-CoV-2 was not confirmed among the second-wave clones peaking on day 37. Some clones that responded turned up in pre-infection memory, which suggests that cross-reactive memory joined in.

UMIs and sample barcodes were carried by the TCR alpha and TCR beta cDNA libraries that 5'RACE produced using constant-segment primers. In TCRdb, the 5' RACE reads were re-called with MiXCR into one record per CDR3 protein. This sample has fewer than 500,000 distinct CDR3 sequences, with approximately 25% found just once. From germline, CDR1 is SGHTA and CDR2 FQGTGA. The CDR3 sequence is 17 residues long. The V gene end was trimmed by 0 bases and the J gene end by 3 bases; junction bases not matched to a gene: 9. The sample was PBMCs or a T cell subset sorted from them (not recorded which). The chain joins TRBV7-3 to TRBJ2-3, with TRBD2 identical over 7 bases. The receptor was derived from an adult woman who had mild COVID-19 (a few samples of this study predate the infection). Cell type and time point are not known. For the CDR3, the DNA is TGTGCCAGCAGCTTAACAAGAGCGGGGAAGAGGACAGATACGCAGTATTTT. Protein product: CASSLTRAGKRTDTQYF.